What follows is one TCR beta chain and its context. Its target is unknown. The data originate from a study of somatic mutations in cytotoxic T cells in rheumatoid arthritis. Study-wide background: There were some V beta antibody-stained T-cell populations flow-sorted at nearly 100% purity, and these included V beta1+ cells sequenced for TCRB. General study points: Some patients, about an eighth of the 65, had a largest CD8+ clone that exceeded 20% of CD8+ cells.

Isolating CD4+ and CD8+ cells involved positive magnetic bead selection on an AutoMACS. Their purity was then checked by flow cytometry. CDR3 length equals 17 residues. With 1 base removed from V and 6 bases from J, the gap between germline ends came to 19 bases. In germline, CDR1 is SGHDN, CDR2 FVKESK. How the authors handled the data: The authors rarely found patient CD8+ clones larger than 1% matching published virus-specific TCRB sequences. Assay: immunoSEQ multiplex PCR; the TCRdb copy retains only in-frame clones and omits some. V and J calls plus clone size are reproduced from that table; the DNA served to infer D and trimming. The repertoire holds about 19,000 clones, 81% seen once, with about an eighth in the top ten.

The rearrangement joins TRBV14 to TRBJ2-1; D perhaps matches TRBD1 (5 bases). This TCR came from an adult with rheumatoid arthritis. Material: CD8+ T cells sorted from blood. DNA for the CDR3: TGTGCCAGCAGCCAAGCTCTGATTCAGGGTGTGGTCAATGAGCAGTTCTTC. Translation: CASSQALIQGVVNEQFF.